This record looks at one TCR beta chain sequence and its context. The time point denotes: after trial treatment. This sample's treatment: LDRT plus nivolumab, ipilimumab, low-dose cyclophosphamide and aspirin (RACIN trial). Donors were given nivolumab, ipilimumab, aspirin, low-dose cyclophosphamide and low-dose radiotherapy. PCR amplification of the TCRs was performed with Phusion for 20 PCR cycles, and it relied on a constant-region primer together with a V-primer adapter. TCRdb independently ran MiXCR on the reads; one entry per CDR3 protein. The sample holds approximately 52,000 distinct CDR3 sequences, roughly a third seen once. The data originate from a study of low-dose radiotherapy and immunotherapy resistance in tumors. Overall study: A dose of 300 mg of oral aspirin was taken by patients daily for four cycles from cycle 1 day 1.

The CDR3 consists of 11 residues. Germline V CDR1 and CDR2: SGHNT, YYREEE (reference sequence). The V end was cut by 4 bases, the J end by 7 bases, with 7 bases between. The receptor was derived from a male donor with rectosigmoid adenocarcinoma. Sequencing was performed on PBMCs, taken after low-dose radiotherapy plus immunotherapy. The V gene is TRBV5-4, the J gene TRBJ2-3, with D tentatively TRBD2 (6 bases). CDR3 in DNA: TGTGCCAGCAGCCGGGAGCATACGCAGTATTTT. This translates into CASSREHTQYF.